This TCR beta chain was found in a study of CD8+CD57+ T cells in acquired aplastic anemia. Looking at the study overall: Sorted CD4+ and CD8+ cells yielded DNA averaging about 3.1 ug. Study results and caveats: Researchers reported that CD8+ Simpson's diversity was not significantly different in patients versus controls. Researchers report that around 29 CD8+ CDR3 sequences appeared in both patients and controls.

The patients chosen for sequencing had shown expansion of CD8+CD57+ cells (detected by flow cytometry). Everyone among the patients had severe acquired aplastic anemia. As regards this clonotype: Antigen: not known.

CDR3 and TCR beta VDJ profiling relied on a genomic DNA template. In TCRdb, the reads were re-called with MiXCR into one record per CDR3 protein. The profile covers just over 450,000 distinct CDR3 sequences, with around 30% appearing a single time and 0.82% taken by the ten largest. This CDR3 region has 17 residues. CDR1 is SGDLS and CDR2 is YYNGEE in the germline V gene. The ends were cut back, 0 bases at V and 1 base at J, with 16 bases in the middle. The V call is TRBV9, the J call TRBJ1-1; no firm D call. The sample comprised sorted CD4+, CD8+, or CD8+CD57+ T cells (not recorded which) from PBMCs. The receptor was isolated from a human donor with aplastic anemia. CDR3 coding DNA: TGTGCCAGCAGCGTAGCTAGTGCAGGTTTTGAGAACACTGAAGCTTTCTTT. This gives the protein CASSVASAGFENTEAFF.